Here is one TCR beta chain with its context. This clone's antigen is unknown. Base qualities are not recorded, but no much larger clone differs from it by a single base. Counted from cysteine to phenylalanine, this CDR3 has 14 amino acids. Just the 42-base CDR3 DNA is kept, in frame starting at base 1. Ends trimmed: V by 1 base, J by 5 bases; bases unmatched to a gene: 4. For CDR1 and CDR2, the germline V gene lists SGHTA and FQGNSA. The source of the sample is a study of cytomegalovirus exposure and HLA in healthy donors (dated by TCRdb to the late 2010s). A note on the overall study: An earlier analysis of around 600 of the donors reported 276 Gb of sequence data and 120 million or so unique TCR beta sequences from some 180 million T cells. To study patterns of TCR occurrence, a later analysis re-analyzed previously published TCR beta repertoires from several hundred donors and added high-resolution HLA genotyping. Because of strong linkage in the cohort, roughly five DR-DQ haplotypes were treated as single units for association and clustering. Every discovery cohort repertoire had been produced on one sequencing platform. The study combined high-throughput TCR immunosequencing, statistical association of individual TCRs with disease status, and machine learning to predict cytomegalovirus infection status. Donor age, sex, ethnicity and CMV serostatus were compiled alongside the repertoire data. Along with the approximately 700-subject first cohort, a separate validation cohort of 120 different subjects was used. In the later analysis, no new phenotypic data were used to find candidate immune exposures; instead, reliance was placed on TCR beta sequences and their occurrence across donors. Of the 398 genotyped donors, 75% to 85% were placed in the genetic ancestry cluster associated with self-reported Caucasian donors. In an earlier analysis of over 550 of the donors, high-throughput TCR beta sequencing was used to judge whether each TCR beta V gene segment behaved as functional or pseudogenic. Across some 400 genotyped donors of the cohort, an average of approximately 200,000 unique TCR beta nucleotide sequences per donor were sequenced, and 15% to 20% of those sequences were non-productive. The study aimed to test whether cataloging public T cell receptors could reveal signatures of past pathogen exposure. The number of typed donors differed by locus: about 620-640 for A, B, C, DRB1 and DQB1; approximately 530 for DQA1; some 610 for DPA1; and 400 to 480 for DPB1. An early release that covered about 600 HLA-typed donors contained around 330 gigabases of sequencing data and 80 million or so unique TCR sequences. The study profiled the T cell repertoires of hundreds of subjects by immunosequencing and related them to cytomegalovirus serostatus. Genome-wide SNP genotypes for about three fifths of the roughly 700 donors were used in a later genetic analysis, which treated that subset as a discovery cohort. Class I and class II HLA loci were covered by the typing at four-digit resolution.

Broader findings and caveats from the paper: The classifier was reported to diagnose cytomegalovirus status with high specificity and sensitivity in both the original and validation cohorts. In a later genetic analysis, a missense DCLRE1C variant was associated with V-gene and J-gene trimming of TCR beta chains, and the association was replicated in an independent cohort. A group of highly shared sequence variants was considered likely to be a technical artifact of the sequencing pipeline. A later analysis reported that several top co-occurrence clusters appeared linked to parvovirus B19, influenza, CMV and Epstein-Barr virus. Because counts were too low, about 17 rarely observed V segments, including chromosome 9 orphons, were excluded from the earlier analysis of 587 of the donors. Presence/absence analyses assumed roughly uniform sequencing depth across donors, an assumption that may not hold. Because some donors lacked HLA typing at each locus, the association tests relied only on the typed subset. Some IMGT-functional V segments, including TRBV6-2 and TRBV6-3, could not be told apart with the 87-base-pair reads, so those segments were excluded. In an earlier analysis of fewer than 750 of the donors, most TCR beta V segments were observed in productive rearrangements about 90% or about 30% of the time, broadly matching IMGT annotations. A later analysis found that HLA-associated TCR beta chains were more clonally expanded and had lower generation probabilities than equally common non-associated chains. According to a later analysis, TCR association rates differed among HLA loci, with DRB1 alleles showing the most associated TCRs and HLA-C alleles showing the fewest. Most CMV-associated TCR beta chains appeared to be HLA-restricted in a later analysis, and the HLA associations seemed to be driven largely by CMV exposure. In vitro tests confirmed that a few of the cytomegalovirus-associated TCR beta chains recognize cytomegalovirus antigens. Most TCR sequences were observed very rarely across donors, whereas some public TCRs were present in many individuals. When HLA alleles, especially DR and DQ, strongly co-occurred, attributing TCR associations to individual alleles was difficult. The study gave a list of more than 150 TCR beta chains associated with cytomegalovirus. Linkage disequilibrium might explain the correlated functional status among segregating V segments, but an unknown experimental factor could not be excluded. According to a later genetic analysis, donors in an Asian-associated ancestry cluster had fewer N-insertions in productive TCRs than the roughly 670-donor mean. In a later analysis, around 15,000 TCR beta sequences were associated with specific HLA alleles at a false discovery rate of 0.05. CMV serostatus was the only immune exposure information available for the cohort. It was suggested by the authors that the approach could potentially be generalized to other disease states and immunological phenotypes. The cohort was sequenced for TCR beta chains only, and without alpha or paired-chain data the features that could be detected were limited. A further reported finding was that TCR beta sequences accurately predicted the HLA-A and HLA-B alleles for most subjects in the first cohort.

The library was produced with the immunoSEQ multiplex PCR assay. For the multiplex PCR, a mixture combining 60 forward primers for TCR Vbeta segments and 13 reverse primers for TCR Jbeta segments was used. The CDR3 region of rearranged TCR beta genes was amplified from genomic DNA by a multiplex PCR assay. On the Illumina HiSeq System, the amplified TCR beta libraries were sequenced as 87-base-pair reads. From the authors' description of their analysis: Across the 640 or so repertoires, a later analysis counted approximately 75 million unique TCR beta chains, roughly 11 million of which were shared by at least two donors. Raw reads were error-corrected and collapsed into unique sequences by a nearest-neighbor algorithm in which closely related sequences were merged to remove PCR and sequencing errors. To assign V, D and J gene segments, CDR3 sequences were aligned to IMGT reference sequences. For a sequence to be retained, a match of at least six nucleotides was required to both a V gene segment and a J gene segment. Rearrangements were called productive when the CDR3 lacked stop codons and stayed in frame with V and J; all others were non-productive. Following IMGT convention, CDR3 was defined as the stretch from the second conserved V-encoded cysteine up to the conserved J-encoded phenylalanine. In an earlier analysis of more than 550 of the donors, sequences lacking an unambiguous match to a single V gene segment were excluded. In an earlier analysis of 587 of the donors, V segments were called functional above 56.7% productive rearrangements and were called segregating when the between-donor standard deviation exceeded 5%. A statistical classification framework was built to diagnose cytomegalovirus status from the catalog of TCR beta chain sequences. A later analysis assigned V and J genes by comparing TCR nucleotide sequences with IMGT/GENE-DB human TR gene sequences. The TCRdist pipeline was used in a later analysis to assign CDR3 sequences and most-parsimonious VDJ recombination scenarios. In a later analysis, every TCR beta chain was defined by the combination of its CDR3 amino acid sequence and its V-gene family, and reads without a unique V-gene family were dropped. In a later analysis, a few hundred highly shared, low-generation-probability nucleotide sequences were removed to address suspected cross-contamination and a sequencing artifact. In a later analysis, a clonal expansion index for each public chain was calculated from normalized within-repertoire ranks of inferred template counts. In a later analysis, generation probabilities were computed with a VDJ recombination model fitted to out-of-frame rearrangements, and the resulting probabilities were checked against IGoR. In a later analysis, hypergeometric tests were used to score TCR-TCR, TCR-HLA and TCR-CMV co-occurrence, with a repertoire-size bias correction applied to TCR pairs. A later analysis estimated false discovery rates by permuting HLA or CMV assignments 20 times. In a later analysis, co-occurring TCRs were grouped using DBSCAN, with TCRdist sequence similarity added in when clustering inside HLA-allele-positive subsets. Repertoires with fewer than 30,000 or more than 120,000 public chains, plus five repertoires with anomalous nucleotide sharing, were excluded from co-occurrence clustering. In its TCRdb copy, this immuneACCESS table keeps in-frame sequences only and misses some clones. Where compared with another copy, unresolved V genes explain less than half of these, and the others have no known cause. The V and J calls and clone size are taken from that table; D and trimming were inferred from the DNA. The sample data list 150,000 to 200,000 clones, and roughly 80% of these were observed just once. Jointly, the top ten make up approximately 3.8% of the sample.

In total, fewer than 750 healthy bone marrow donors made up the cohort. At the time of sampling, all cohort members were nominally healthy, though unrecorded immune exposures were likely present. The donor tested CMV seronegative and was one of the 352 seronegative cohort members. Every donor gave a peripheral blood sample, and the peripheral blood mononuclear cells from that sample were used for TCR beta sequencing. Genomic DNA extraction from the blood cell samples was performed with the Qiagen DNeasy Blood Extraction Kit. Sequencing was carried out using PBMCs. Recombination joined TRBV7-2 with TRBJ1-1, with TRBD1 identical over 7 junction bases. The TCR was taken from a man between 45 and 60 years old in good health and CMV-seronegative. The CDR3 amino acid sequence is: CASSLEQGRTEAFF. The bases read TGTGCCAGCAGCTTAGAACAGGGGCGGACTGAAGCTTTCTTT.